The 13 T cell receptor beta chains below all came from one sample that was sequenced in a study of blood T cells in healthy people across ages. PCR was performed a second time for about 7 to 11 cycles using a sample-barcoded 5' primer and a J-beta primer mix. TCRdb fed the 5' RACE reads into MiXCR, producing one record per CDR3 protein. The sample lists about 720,000 distinct CDR3 sequences, about 25% occurring once. The same data also contributed to another study, on T cells of mothers and their children.

The sample was blood. These receptors all stem from a boy aged 10-17 years in good health.

Worth noting for this clonotype: At one end the junction does not follow the germline gene, possibly because of a read error. The CDR3 region is CSAQTSGGAVWVF. In DNA, the CDR3 is TGCAGTGCGCAGACTAGCGGGGGGGCCGTTTGGGTGTTT. The chain has TRBV20-1 and TRBJ2-3; 14 bases match TRBD2. The CDR3 consists of 13 residues. Germline CDR1 is DFQATT and CDR2 is SNEGSKA (reference sequence).

This clonotype has more than one count but fewer than ten. V gene TRBV6-2 or TRBV6-3 combines with J gene TRBJ2-7; D is perhaps TRBD2 (5 bases). The CDR3 has 15 residues. Germline V gene lookup returns CDR1 MNHEY and CDR2 SVGEGT. Trimming cost V 3 bases and J 4 bases, with 16 bases left between them. CDR3 coding DNA: TGTGCCAGCAGTTATCGGACCGGGTCGGGGTACGAGCAGTACTTC. It codes for CASSYRTGSGYEQYF.

The table lists this clonotype with a few counts. The chain uses TRBV6-1 and TRBJ1-4; TRBD1 matches 8 bases. From germline, CDR1 is MNHNS and CDR2 SASEGT. V lost 1 base and J lost 8; bases outside the gene matches: 3. The length of the CDR3 is 14 residues. The DNA of the CDR3 is TGTGCCAGCAGTGAAGTATGGGACAGGGAAAAACTGTTTTTT. Amino acids: CASSEVWDREKLFF.

This clonotype has only a few counts. V and J are TRBV20-1 and TRBJ1-2, with D tentatively TRBD1 (5 bases). The germline V gene has CDR1 DFQATT and CDR2 SNEGSKA (reference sequence). Trimming cost V 1 base and J 2 bases, with 20 bases left between them. The CDR3 is 17 residues long. The CDR3 bases are TGCAGTGCTAGAGCCAGACGACAGACCAACACCAACTATGGCTACACCTTC. Residues: CSARARRQTNTNYGYTF.

The rearrangement uses TRBV6-5 and TRBJ1-6; D call uncertain. Germline CDR1 reads MNHEY; CDR2 reads SVGAGI. The CDR3 extends over 15 amino acids. Trimming cost V 4 bases and J 7 bases, with 14 bases left between them. CDR3 in DNA: TGTGCCAGCAGTTCCCCCGGGAGGGTGAATTCACCCCTCCACTTT. Encoded protein: CASSSPGRVNSPLHF.

V and J are TRBV18 and TRBJ2-7, with unresolved D. The CDR3 extends over 13 amino acids. V was cut by 1 base and J by 6 bases, with 10 bases left in between. CDR1 is KGHSH and CDR2 is LQKENI in the germline V gene. The CDR3 here is CASSPRGTAEQYF. CDR3 DNA: TGTGCCAGCTCACCACGGGGAACCGCCGAGCAGTACTTC.

Points on this clonotype: Germline is not matched at one junction end, which may reflect a read error. The chain joins TRBV27 to TRBJ2-7, with no clear D. CDR1 and CDR2 from the germline V gene are MNHEY and SMNVEV (reference sequence). This CDR3 has 13 residues. CDR3 sequence: CASGLTDSYEQYF. The CDR3 DNA reads as TGTGCCAGCGGTTTAACAGACTCCTACGAGCAGTACTTC.

This clonotype was found once. The rearrangement uses TRBV7-8 and TRBJ1-2; 8 positions agree with TRBD1. CDR1 and CDR2 from the germline V gene are SGHVS and FQNEAQ. This CDR3 comprises 15 residues. V dropped 1 base and J dropped 4; count of bases not matched to a gene: 5. The CDR3 loop reads CASSLGSGGSYGYTF. The DNA for the CDR3 is TGTGCCAGCAGCTTAGGGTCAGGGGGCAGCTATGGCTACACCTTC.

The chain has TRBV20-1 and TRBJ2-1, with 10 bases that match TRBD2. The trim removed 0 bases at V and 7 bases at J, leaving 9 bases unmatched. This CDR3 spans 16 amino acids. Germline V lookup: CDR1 DFQATT, CDR2 SNEGSKA (reference sequence). The DNA of the CDR3 is TGCAGTGCTAGAGATCCCCTAGCGGGAGAATTTAATGAGCAGTTCTTC. Translating gives CSARDPLAGEFNEQFF.

J is TRBJ2-7 and V is TRBV7-2, with 9 bases fitting TRBD2. CDR1 and CDR2 (germline): SGHTA, FQGNSA. Losses at the gene ends were 0 bases for V and 0 bases for J; bases not matched to a gene: 6. CDR3 length: 17 amino acids. The CDR3 protein is CASSLAVAGDASYEQYF. The CDR3 DNA reads as TGTGCCAGCAGCTTAGCCGTAGCGGGAGATGCCTCCTACGAGCAGTACTTC.

V usage is TRBV9 and J usage is TRBJ2-2; D ambiguous. Between the trimmed V and J ends, which lost 3 bases and 5 bases, there was a span of 5 bases. Looked up from germline, CDR1 is SGDLS and CDR2 is YYNGEE. The CDR3 contains 12 residues. In nucleotides, the CDR3 is TGTGCCAGCAGCGACGATACCGGGGAGCTGTTTTTT. Its translation: CASSDDTGELFF.

V usage is TRBV20-1 and J usage is TRBJ2-1; 9 bases are a match to TRBD2. The CDR3 runs 16 residues. Germline V gene data show CDR1 as DFQATT and CDR2 as SNEGSKA (reference sequence). The V gene end was trimmed by 5 bases and the J gene end by 3 bases; junction bases not matched to a gene: 11. Here the CDR3 reads CSAYASGNPVYNEQFF. The CDR3 DNA follows: TGCAGTGCTTATGCTAGCGGGAATCCTGTCTACAATGAGCAGTTCTTC.

The rearrangement joins TRBV9 to TRBJ2-5, with 8 positions matching TRBD2. Germline V lookup: CDR1 SGDLS, CDR2 YYNGEE. The trim removed 4 bases at V and 4 bases at J, leaving 9 bases unmatched. The CDR3 has 15 amino acids. Here the CDR3 reads CASSTQPGLGETQYF. CDR3 coding DNA: TGTGCCAGCAGCACCCAACCGGGACTAGGAGAGACCCAGTACTTC.